The 27 T cell receptor beta chains listed next were all sequenced from one sample in a study of breast tumors, draining lymph nodes, adjacent tissues. TCRdb fed the multiplex PCR reads into MiXCR, producing one record per CDR3 protein. Here the sample spans approximately 37,000 distinct CDR3 sequences, 36% being singletons. Material for sequencing was breast tumor tissue. Source of these receptors: a female donor with breast cancer. Some clones in this sample may be carry-over from other donors' samples.

CDR3 DNA: TGCAGCGTTGAATTTACTAGCGGGAGAGAGTACGAGCAGTACTTC. The encoded protein is CSVEFTSGREYEQYF. The chain is built from TRBV29-1 and TRBJ2-7; 11 bases line up with TRBD2. The germline V gene has CDR1 SQVTM and CDR2 ANQGSEA. CDR3 length: 15 amino acids. V gave up 2 bases and J gave up 4 bases; unmatched junction bases: 7.

This clonotype was detected ten times or more. The CDR3 coding sequence is TGCGCCAGCAGCCTCTTGGGGGAGACCCAGTACTTC. As protein: CASSLLGETQYF. The chain joins TRBV5-1 to TRBJ2-5; no clear D. Germline V gives CDR1 SGHRS, CDR2 YFSETQ. This CDR3 has 12 amino acids. Deletions cut 4 bases from V and 5 bases from J, with 9 bases between.

The rearrangement joins TRBV15 to TRBJ2-2; D gene ambiguous. Between the trimmed V and J ends, which lost 1 base and 4 bases, there was a span of 7 bases. The CDR3 sequence is 14 residues long. Germline V gene lookup returns CDR1 LNHNV and CDR2 YYDKDF (reference sequence). The chain's CDR3 is CATSRAGFTGELFF. CDR3 DNA: TGTGCCACCAGCAGAGCCGGCTTCACCGGGGAGCTGTTTTTT.

This clonotype turned up a few times. This chain joins TRBV28 and TRBJ1-6; D is unclear. V lost 10 bases to trimming and J lost 9 bases, with 13 bases between them. Germline-derived CDR1 and CDR2 are MDHEN and SYDVKM. This CDR3 contains 12 residues. The CDR3 protein is CATEAARSPLHF. The CDR3 DNA is TGTGCCACCGAGGCGGCTCGTTCACCCCTCCACTTT.

In its sample, this clonotype was seen many times. The chain recombines TRBV7-2 with TRBJ1-5, with a tentative D call TRBD1 (5 bases). V was clipped by 4 bases and J by 5 bases, with 12 bases between them. The germline V gene has CDR1 SGHTA and CDR2 FQGNSA. The CDR3 covers 14 residues. DNA of the CDR3: TGTGCCAGCAGCTCTGGGACTCCTGATCAGCCCCAGCATTTT. Its translation is CASSSGTPDQPQHF. The whole variable domain, filled in from reference TRBV7-2 and TRBJ1-5, reads GAGVSQSPSNKVTEKGKDVELRCDPISGHTALYWYRQSLGQGLEFLIYFQGNSAPDKSGLPSDRFSAERTGGSVSTLTIQRTQQEDSAVYLCASSSGTPDQPQHFGDGTRLSIL.

This sequence joins TRBV11-2 and TRBJ2-2; 11 bases match TRBD1. V lost 5 bases to trimming and J lost 5 bases; unmatched junction nucleotides: 10. Germline CDR1 reads SGHAT; CDR2 reads FQNNGV. The CDR3 has 17 residues. CDR3 nucleotides: TGTGCCAGCAGCCTTAGGACAGGGGGCCGGGTAACCGGGGAGCTGTTTTTT. Protein product: CASSLRTGGRVTGELFF.

This clonotype was observed many times. The chain joins TRBV11-2 to TRBJ2-7; D possibly corresponds to TRBD1 (6 bases). Germline V gives CDR1 SGHAT, CDR2 FQNNGV. Between the trimmed V and J ends, which lost 0 bases and 2 bases, there was a span of 11 bases. The CDR3 contains 15 residues. The CDR3 DNA is TGTGCCAGCAGCTTAGACAGGGGCTCGACCTACGAGCAGTACTTC. Encoded protein: CASSLDRGSTYEQYF. Full variable domain (rest looked up from reference TRBV11-2 and TRBJ2-7): EAGVAQSPRYKIIEKRQSVAFWCNPISGHATLYWYQQILGQGPKLLIQFQNNGVVDDSQLPKDRFSAERLKGVDSTLKIQPAKLEDSAVYLCASSLDRGSTYEQYFGPGTRLTVT.

The chain links TRBV3-2 to TRBJ2-5. TRBV3-2 is designated a pseudogene. This CDR3 has 16 amino acids. DNA for the CDR3: TGTGCCAGCAGCCAAGAGCCGAAGAGGTTTCAGGAGACCCAGTACTTC. This sequence encodes CASSQEPKRFQETQYF.

There are a few counts of this clonotype. The rearrangement uses TRBV2 and TRBJ2-7, with D possibly matching TRBD1 (6 bases). The V end was cut by 5 bases, the J end by 12 bases, with 17 bases between. Looked up from germline, CDR1 is SNHLY and CDR2 is FYNNEI. The CDR3 is made up of 12 amino acids. DNA for the CDR3: TGTGCCAGCAGTTACCCCAGGGGAATGCTGTACTTC. As protein: CASSYPRGMLYF.

The chain links TRBV5-1 to TRBJ2-1, with TRBD1 identical over 8 bases. This CDR3 is built from 17 residues. J lost 4 bases, V lost 1 base, and 10 bases had no gene match. Germline V gives CDR1 SGHRS, CDR2 YFSETQ. The CDR3 reads CASSLRLVQGGYNEQFF. The CDR3 DNA sequence: TGCGCCAGCAGCTTGAGATTGGTACAGGGGGGATACAATGAGCAGTTCTTC.

Comments on this clonotype: A much larger clone is a single base away; this may be a read error. The rearrangement links TRBV9 to TRBJ2-7, with D possibly TRBD2 on 5 matching bases. Deletions cut 0 bases from V and 11 bases from J, with 18 bases between. The CDR3 loop spans 14 amino acids. The germline V gene has CDR1 SGDLS and CDR2 YYNGEE. The CDR3 DNA is TGTGCCAGCAGCGTAGAGGATAGGAGCGAGGGAAAGTACTTC. Encoded protein: CASSVEDRSEGKYF.

This clonotype was counted ten times or more. The V gene is TRBV19, the J gene TRBJ2-2; the match to TRBD2 covers 9 bases. Per the germline V gene, CDR1 is LNHDA and CDR2 is SQIVND (reference sequence). The V and J ends lost 8 bases and 2 bases, in that order; junction bases with no gene match: 3. This CDR3 has 14 residues. CDR3 sequence reads: CASLSGGNTGELFF. DNA for the CDR3: TGTGCCAGTCTTAGCGGGGGAAACACCGGGGAGCTGTTTTTT.

This clonotype was found a few times. This CDR3 reads CASSLGTFDSPLHF. The CDR3 nucleotides are TGTGCCAGCAGTTTAGGGACATTCGATTCACCCCTCCACTTT. The gene calls are TRBV27 and TRBJ1-6, with D maybe TRBD1 (6 bases). CDR1 and CDR2 (germline): MNHEY, SMNVEV (reference sequence). This CDR3 has 14 amino acids. V was pared by 2 bases and J by 8 bases, with 10 bases between.

Relative to its sample, this clonotype is medium-sized (0.01 to 0.1%). V gene TRBV20-1 combines with J gene TRBJ2-2; weak D call: TRBD1 (5 bases). Trimming removed 0 bases from V and 0 bases from J, with 11 bases in between. Germline V lookup: CDR1 DFQATT, CDR2 SNEGSKA (reference sequence). This CDR3 is 16 amino acids long. The CDR3 spells CSARDLGRPNTGELFF. CDR3 nucleotides: TGCAGTGCTAGAGATTTGGGGCGGCCGAACACCGGGGAGCTGTTTTTT.

The chain carries TRBV11-2 and TRBJ2-1; 11 bases match TRBD2. V was clipped by 4 bases and J by 1 base; unmatched bases: 6. The CDR3 consists of 17 residues. Germline V gene sequence: CDR1 SGHAT, CDR2 FQNNGV. The CDR3 sequence: CASSSGLADLSYNEQFF. Here the CDR3 DNA reads TGTGCCAGCAGCTCGGGACTAGCGGACCTTTCCTACAATGAGCAGTTCTTC.

The CDR3 nucleotides are TGTGCCAGCACCCCCGGGGGGGCCCGGACCACTGAAGCTTTCTTT. Protein product: CASTPGGARTTEAFF. The chain couples TRBV28 to TRBJ1-1; TRBD1 is a possible D gene (6 bases). Trimming took off 7 bases at V and 4 bases at J, with 19 bases between the two ends. The germline V gene encodes CDR1 MDHEN and CDR2 SYDVKM. The CDR3 has 15 residues.

The genes are TRBV12-3 or TRBV12-4 and TRBJ2-3, with 7 bases identical to TRBD2. V dropped 3 bases and J dropped 0; count of bases not matched to a gene: 6. The CDR3 is 16 residues long. The chain's CDR3 is CASSFYGSGSTDTQYF. The CDR3 nucleotides read TGTGCCAGCAGTTTTTATGGTAGCGGGAGCACAGATACGCAGTATTTT.

V usage is TRBV24-1 and J usage is TRBJ2-2; 10 nucleotides line up with TRBD1. Germline CDR1 is KGHDR and CDR2 is SFDVKD. CDR3 length equals 13 residues. Unmatched junction bases numbered 3, after V lost 8 bases and J lost 7 bases. The CDR3 DNA sequence: TGTGCCACCAAGACAGGGGGCGACGGGGAGCTGTTTTTT. It yields the protein CATKTGGDGELFF.

This clonotype was seen at least ten times. The chain employs TRBV29-1 and TRBJ2-1; D uncertain. CDR3 length: 15 residues. V shed 1 base and J shed 4 bases, with 14 bases lying between them. Germline loops: CDR1 SQVTM, CDR2 ANQGSEA. CDR3 in amino acids: CSVEVTGKSYNEQFF. In nucleotides, the CDR3 is TGCAGCGTTGAAGTAACTGGGAAATCATACAATGAGCAGTTCTTC.

This clonotype appeared many times. The chain carries TRBV25-1 and TRBJ1-6; 7 bases agree with TRBD1. The CDR3 loop spans 14 amino acids. Losses at the gene ends were 8 bases for V and 9 bases for J; bases not matched to a gene: 10. Germline loops: CDR1 MGHDK, CDR2 SYGVNS. CDR3 coding DNA: TGTGCCAGCGGACCGACAGGGAGCGGTTCACCCCTCCACTTT. Its protein is CASGPTGSGSPLHF. Complete variable domain (other parts from reference TRBV25-1 and TRBJ1-6): EADIYQTPRYLVIGTGKKITLECSQTMGHDKMYWYQQDPGMELHLIHYSYGVNSTEKGDLSSESTVSRIRTEHFPLTLESARPSHTSQYLCASGPTGSGSPLHFGNGTRLTVT.

The J gene is TRBJ1-2, the V gene TRBV28, with 8 bases identical to TRBD1. Germline trimming cut 4 bases from V and 6 bases from J; bases unmatched to any gene: 7. Germline V gene lookup returns CDR1 MDHEN and CDR2 SYDVKM. The CDR3 extends over 14 amino acids. The CDR3 DNA sequence: TGTGCCAGCAGTTCCTCAGGACAGGGACATGGCTACACCTTC. It yields the protein CASSSSGQGHGYTF.

This clonotype was seen repeatedly, ten times or more. The chain joins TRBV2 to TRBJ2-3, with 9 bases identical to TRBD2. Trimming cost V 4 bases and J 2 bases; bases outside gene matches: 4. The germline V gene encodes CDR1 SNHLY and CDR2 FYNNEI. The CDR3 has 15 amino acids. In DNA form, the CDR3 reads TGTGCCAGCAGTGTAGGACTAGCGAACACAGATACGCAGTATTTT. Its protein is CASSVGLANTDTQYF.

The gene calls are TRBV20-1 and TRBJ1-1; D is unresolved. Trimming shortened V by 5 bases and J by 1 base, and 8 bases separated the two germline ends. Germline loops: CDR1 DFQATT, CDR2 SNEGSKA (reference sequence). There are 12 residues in the CDR3. As DNA, the CDR3 is TGCAGTGCTTTGGACGGGAACACTGAAGCTTTCTTT. It yields the protein CSALDGNTEAFF.

The chain is built from TRBV20-1 and TRBJ2-7, with D perhaps being TRBD1 or TRBD2 (5 bases each). The CDR3 is 12 amino acids. Germline V lookup: CDR1 DFQATT, CDR2 SNEGSKA (reference sequence). Deletions cut 5 bases from V and 2 bases from J, with 10 bases between. CDR3 sequence: CSAVQGAYEQYF. DNA for the CDR3: TGCAGTGCTGTTCAGGGAGCCTACGAGCAGTACTTC.

The chain combines TRBV6-1 with TRBJ2-7, with 9 bases identical to TRBD2. The CDR3 spans 17 residues. V lost 8 bases and J lost 0; bases outside the gene matches: 14. Germline V gene sequence: CDR1 MNHNS, CDR2 SASEGT. For the CDR3, the DNA is TGTGCCAGCTCGGGCAGGGGGGCTAGCGGGACCTCCTACGAGCAGTACTTC. Protein: CASSGRGASGTSYEQYF.

The chain recombines TRBV6-5 with TRBJ2-5; TRBD2 agrees at 11 bases. The CDR3 has 15 amino acids. The germline V gene has CDR1 MNHEY and CDR2 SVGAGI. V shed 5 bases and J 9 bases; nucleotides not matched to a gene: 11. The CDR3 region is CASSPGLAASEAQYF. CDR3 nucleotides: TGTGCCAGCAGTCCGGGACTAGCGGCTTCTGAGGCCCAGTACTTC.

This clonotype occurred many times. CDR3 amino acids: CAGAGGSDSPLHF. Here the CDR3 DNA reads TGTGCGGGAGCCGGGGGCTCCGATTCACCCCTCCACTTT. The chain has TRBV10-3 and TRBJ1-6; tentatively, D is TRBD1 (6 bases). This CDR3 region has 13 residues. Germline V gives CDR1 ENHRY, CDR2 SYGVKD.